A single sample is the source of the 12 T cell receptor beta chains below, sequenced in a study of cytomegalovirus exposure and HLA in healthy donors. Both 60 Vbeta primers and 13 Jbeta primers went into the PCR. The repertoire was sequenced with immunoSEQ multiplex PCR; TCRdb's copy has only in-frame clones and lacks some. The sample lists 150,000 to 200,000 clones, 77% occurring once. The specimen sequenced was PBMCs. The receptor source for this set is a woman in her 30s in good health and CMV-seronegative.

V gene TRBV7-9 combines with J gene TRBJ1-1; 10 bases fit TRBD1. The ends lost 5 bases at V and 5 bases at J; junction bases unmatched: 11. Looked up from germline, CDR1 is SEHNR and CDR2 is FQNEAQ (reference sequence). This CDR3 is 16 amino acids long. This CDR3 reads CASSPRDRGFWTEAFF. The CDR3 DNA follows: TGTGCCAGCAGCCCCCGGGACAGGGGCTTTTGGACTGAAGCTTTCTTT.

The V gene is TRBV27, the J gene TRBJ1-5; D might be TRBD1 (6 bases). CDR1 MNHEY and CDR2 SMNVEV come from the germline V gene (reference sequence). CDR3 length equals 16 residues. V was shortened by 4 bases and J by 11 bases, with 24 bases between the two germline ends. This chain's CDR3 is CASSSSNRVPSSAQHF. In nucleotides, the CDR3 is TGTGCCAGCAGTTCTTCCAACAGGGTGCCGAGTTCGGCCCAGCATTTT.

The chain carries TRBV5-4 and TRBJ2-7; 11 bases fit TRBD1. The junction had 9 bases not matched to a gene; V was cut back by 6 bases and J by 7 bases. Looked up from germline, CDR1 is SGHNT and CDR2 is YYREEE (reference sequence). The CDR3 contains 14 residues. The CDR3, as DNA: TGTGCCAGCACGTTGGGGACAGGGGGAAGGGAGCAGTACTTC. Protein: CASTLGTGGREQYF.

The genes are TRBV6-5 and TRBJ1-1; TRBD1 is a possible D gene (5 bases). The CDR3 has 14 amino acids. The ends were cut back, 5 bases at V and 1 base at J, with 11 bases in the middle. Germline values: CDR1 MNHEY, CDR2 SVGAGI. The CDR3 spells CASSPGLTNTEAFF. DNA of the CDR3: TGTGCCAGCAGTCCAGGGTTAACGAACACTGAAGCTTTCTTT.

The rearrangement links TRBV30 to TRBJ2-2; TRBD2 aligns across 7 bases. With V trimmed by 2 bases and J by 15 bases, 18 bases remained unmatched. Germline values: CDR1 GTSNPN, CDR2 SVGIG (reference sequence). This CDR3 spans 15 amino acids. The CDR3 region is CAWSSPGTTPPLVFF. The CDR3 bases are TGTGCCTGGAGTTCGCCCGGGACTACCCCACCGTTGGTGTTTTTT.

This clone was counted only a few times. The chain recombines TRBV4-1 with TRBJ2-1; D is unresolved. The V gene lost 0 bases and the J gene lost 2 bases, with 5 bases spanning the gap. The length of the CDR3 is 14 residues. The germline gives CDR1 MGHRA, CDR2 YSYEKL. The CDR3: CASSQDFTYNEQFF. The CDR3 DNA reads as TGCGCCAGCAGCCAAGATTTCACCTACAATGAGCAGTTCTTC.

The gene calls are TRBV7-9 and TRBJ2-7; 8 nucleotides agree with TRBD1. The CDR3 spans 15 residues. Germline V gives CDR1 SEHNR, CDR2 FQNEAQ (reference sequence). Trimming cost V 6 bases and J 6 bases; bases outside gene matches: 13. DNA of the CDR3: TGTGCCAGCAGTCTACCGGGACAGGAGTATACCGAGCAGTACTTC. This encodes CASSLPGQEYTEQYF. Full variable domain (missing parts from reference TRBV7-9 and TRBJ2-7): DTGVSQNPRHKITKRGQNVTFRCDPISEHNRLYWYRQTLGQGPEFLTYFQNEAQLEKSRLLSDRFSAERPKGSFSTLEIQRTEQGDSAMYLCASSLPGQEYTEQYFGPGTRLTVT.

The chain employs TRBV10-1 and TRBJ2-3; the match to TRBD1 covers 8 bases. Germline V gene data show CDR1 as WNHNN and CDR2 as SYGVQD (reference sequence). The J segment lost 4 bases and the V segment lost 4 bases, leaving 7 bases of the junction unmatched. The CDR3 spans 15 residues. CDR3: CASSGRQGYADTQYF. In DNA, the CDR3 is TGCGCCAGCAGTGGGAGACAGGGGTACGCAGATACGCAGTATTTT.

The J gene is TRBJ1-2, the V gene TRBV9; D perhaps matches TRBD1 (5 bases). Trimming left V 2 bases short and J 5 bases short, with 16 bases between. The CDR3 has 15 amino acids. Germline values: CDR1 SGDLS, CDR2 YYNGEE. The CDR3 is CASSVSGVASYGYTF. The CDR3, as DNA: TGTGCCAGCAGCGTTTCGGGGGTTGCGAGTTATGGCTACACCTTC.

The chain joins TRBV30 to TRBJ1-4; D uncertain. Per germline, CDR1 GTSNPN and CDR2 SVGIG (reference sequence). Trimming left V 3 bases short and J 4 bases short, with 9 bases between. The CDR3 has 13 residues. CDR3 in DNA: TGTGCCTGGAGGCCCTCTATTAATGAAAAACTGTTTTTT. The encoded protein is CAWRPSINEKLFF.

The J gene is TRBJ2-7, the V gene TRBV30; 14 bases fit TRBD2. Germline trimming cut 3 bases from V and 2 bases from J; bases unmatched to any gene: 3. Germline-derived CDR1 and CDR2 are GTSNPN and SVGIG (reference sequence). This CDR3 comprises 15 residues. CDR3 protein: CAWRTTSGGAYEQYF. DNA of the CDR3: TGTGCCTGGAGGACGACTAGCGGGGGGGCCTACGAGCAGTACTTC.

The chain has TRBV9 and TRBJ2-1, with TRBD2 matching over 7 bases. The germline CDR1 and CDR2 sequences are SGDLS and YYNGEE. This CDR3 is 12 amino acids long. The trim removed 4 bases at V and 9 bases at J, leaving 4 bases unmatched. Here the CDR3 reads CASSPTSVEQFF. The CDR3 coding sequence is TGTGCCAGCAGCCCCACTAGCGTTGAGCAGTTCTTC.